This T cell receptor beta chain stems from a study of blood T cell repertoires in COVID-19. Some clones are missing from TCRdb's copy, which holds only in-frame ones; the method was immunoSEQ multiplex PCR. The data show some 67,000 clones, around 89% seen once. The clonotype comes from a woman aged 60-75 years with acute or convalescent COVID-19. Material: peripheral blood.

CDR3 sequence (DNA): TGTGCCAGCAGCGTAGAGGTGCAGGGGTATGGCTACACCTTC. This sequence encodes CASSVEVQGYGYTF. This chain links TRBV9 with TRBJ1-2; tentatively, D is TRBD1 (6 bases). This CDR3 contains 14 residues. Germline V gene sequence: CDR1 SGDLS, CDR2 YYNGEE. Trimming left V 0 bases short and J 5 bases short, with 11 bases between.